This T cell receptor beta chain was recorded in a study of cytomegalovirus exposure and HLA in healthy donors. Healthy people donating bone marrow made up the donors. The PCR ran on 60 Vbeta and 13 Jbeta primers. Libraries were prepared by immunoSEQ multiplex PCR; TCRdb keeps only in-frame clonotypes and omits some of them. This sample yields about 51,000 clones, of which about four fifths are seen a single time; under 2.5% belongs to the top ten. A word on this clone: Its target is unknown.

Whole-study results and caveats: About 87% or about 30% of the time was how often most TCR beta V segments were productive, according to an earlier analysis. Presence/absence analyses took donor sequencing depth as roughly uniform. In a later analysis, specific HLA alleles were associated with over 15,000 TCR beta sequences at a 0.05 false discovery rate.

The CDR3 sequence is 13 residues long. The ends were cut back, 8 bases at V and 4 bases at J, with 14 bases in the middle. CDR1 MNHNS and CDR2 SASEGT come from the germline V gene. This chain links TRBV6-1 with TRBJ1-1; no firm D call. Source material: PBMCs. The TCR comes from a boy aged 5-17 years in good health and CMV-seropositive. CDR3 sequence (DNA): TGTGCCAGCTCTCCTGTCTCGGGCACTGAAGCTTTCTTT. Its translation is CASSPVSGTEAFF.